This T cell receptor (beta chain) comes out of a study of post-analysis software for immune sequencing data. Across the study: The disease courses covered relapsing-remitting, secondary progressive and progressive-relapsing multiple sclerosis.

Regarding the study as a whole: The study found significantly lower normalized Chao1 diversity in multiple sclerosis patients than in controls. Samples sharing a preparation batch grouped tightly together when assessed by F measure. When patients were compared with controls, 4 or 5 TRBV segments were more frequent, TRBV5-6, TRBV5-1 and TRBV20-1 among them.

cDNA libraries of TCR beta carried unique molecular identifiers. Input amounts of roughly 0.9 to 10 million T cells were used. These gave 500,000 or so cDNA molecules, so each molecule approximated one T cell. Via MiXCR, TCRdb re-called the PCR reads, giving one row per CDR3 protein. The table records around 770,000 distinct CDR3 sequences, 46% of them present only once. Germline values: CDR1 MGHRA, CDR2 YSYEKL. The CDR3 spans 16 residues. The V gene end was trimmed by 0 bases and the J gene end by 7 bases; junction bases not matched to a gene: 8. Details on this clonotype: Its antigen is not known.

The chain couples TRBV4-1 to TRBJ2-1; 8 bases align to TRBD2. Specimen: blood. The TCR sequence derives from a girl aged 10 to 17 with multiple sclerosis. In DNA, the CDR3 is TGCGCCAGCAGCCAAGATGGGACTAGTCTCGGGAATGAGCAGTTCTTC. Amino acid sequence: CASSQDGTSLGNEQFF.